This note documents a single TCR beta chain sequence. The data were taken from a study of T cell changes during pregnancy in multiple sclerosis. The table came from immunoSEQ multiplex PCR; TCRdb's copy has only in-frame clones and leaves some out. Here the sample spans tens of thousands of clones, approximately 90% being singletons. The sequence was collected from a female donor with multiple sclerosis, enrolled in a pregnancy study. Sequencing was performed on CD4+ T cells from peripheral blood mononuclear cells, taken before pregnancy.

The CDR3 here is CASSYFTATNTEAFF. The CDR3 DNA reads TGTGCCAGCAGTTACTTTACAGCCACGAACACTGAAGCTTTCTTT. The chain joins TRBV6-5 to TRBJ1-1; D not resolved. The germline gives CDR1 MNHEY, CDR2 SVGAGI. Trimming took 1 base from V and 1 from J, leaving 10 bases between them. This CDR3 is built from 15 residues.